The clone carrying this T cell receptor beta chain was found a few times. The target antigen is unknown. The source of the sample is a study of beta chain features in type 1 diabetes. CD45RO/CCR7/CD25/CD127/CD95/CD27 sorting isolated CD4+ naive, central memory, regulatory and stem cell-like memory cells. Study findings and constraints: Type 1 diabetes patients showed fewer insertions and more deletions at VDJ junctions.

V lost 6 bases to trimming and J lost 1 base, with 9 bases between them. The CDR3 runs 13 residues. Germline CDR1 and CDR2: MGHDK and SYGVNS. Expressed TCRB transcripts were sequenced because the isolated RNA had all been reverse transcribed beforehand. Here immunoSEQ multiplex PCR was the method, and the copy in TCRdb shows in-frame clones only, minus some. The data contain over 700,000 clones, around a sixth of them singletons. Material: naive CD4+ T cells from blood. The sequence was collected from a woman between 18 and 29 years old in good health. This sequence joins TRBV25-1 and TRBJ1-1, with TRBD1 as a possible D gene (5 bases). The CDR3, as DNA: TGTGCCAGCAGGGGGGGTTGGAACACTGAAGCTTTCTTT. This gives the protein CASRGGWNTEAFF.